This is a list of T cell receptor beta chains from one sample in a study of T cell repertoires in cytomegalovirus infection. TCRdb re-analysed the reads in MiXCR, keeping a single row per CDR3 protein. The data contain 250,000 to 300,000 distinct CDR3 sequences, about a quarter of them seen just once; the ten biggest clones take up 11% to 15%. The sequenced sample was PBMCs. These receptors all come from a human donor in good health (CMV status not recorded). Some clones in this sample may be carry-over from other donors' samples. CDR3s include the opening cysteine and the closing phenylalanine or tryptophan. A D gene is named only where the DNA matches it firmly. Size is omitted from some rows. Given values are once, few, many or a class for expanded clones.

len: 16; d_gene: TRBD2; j_gene: TRBJ2-2; v_gene: TRBV7-9; abundance: NA; CDR3nt: TGTGCCAGCAGCCGAGGTGCAGCGGGAGTAGGCGGGGAGCTGTTTTTT; CDR3aa: CASSRGAAGVGGELFF
len: 14; d_gene: TRBD2; j_gene: TRBJ2-5; v_gene: TRBV20-1; abundance: few; CDR3nt: TGCAGTGCTAGTGCCCTAGCGGTCGTCGAGACCCAGTACTTC; CDR3aa: CSASALAVVETQYF
len: 14; d_gene: NA; j_gene: TRBJ2-1; v_gene: TRBV28; abundance: few; CDR3nt: TGTGCCAGCAGACCGACGGTTACCTACAATGAGCAGTTCTTC; CDR3aa: CASRPTVTYNEQFF
len: 14; d_gene: TRBD2; j_gene: TRBJ2-7; v_gene: TRBV5-6; abundance: few; CDR3nt: TGTGCCAGCAGCCTTAGCGGGAAGCCAGAGGAGCAGTACTTC; CDR3aa: CASSLSGKPEEQYF
len: 16; d_gene: TRBD1; j_gene: TRBJ2-2; v_gene: TRBV19; abundance: many; CDR3nt: TGTGCCAGTAGTATCATGACAGGGGGCGCGTCCGGGGAGCTGTTTTTT; CDR3aa: CASSIMTGGASGELFF
len: 14; d_gene: NA; j_gene: TRBJ1-5; v_gene: TRBV29-1; abundance: NA; CDR3nt: TGCAGCGTCTCCCCGGGGTCTAGCAATCAGCCCCAGCATTTT; CDR3aa: CSVSPGSSNQPQHF
len: 15; d_gene: NA; j_gene: TRBJ1-5; v_gene: TRBV28; abundance: NA; CDR3nt: TGTGCCAGCGGGGCCTTGGGCTCCTACAATCAGCCCCAGCATTTT; CDR3aa: CASGALGSYNQPQHF
len: 13; d_gene: NA; j_gene: TRBJ1-5; v_gene: TRBV28; abundance: many; CDR3nt: TGTGCCAGCAGTCGGACAAGTCGGCAGCCCCAGCATTTT; CDR3aa: CASSRTSRQPQHF
len: 15; d_gene: TRBD2; j_gene: TRBJ2-3; v_gene: TRBV28; abundance: NA; CDR3nt: TGTGCCAGCAGTAGCGGGAGGTATAGCACAGATACGCAGTATTTT; CDR3aa: CASSSGRYSTDTQYF
len: 14; d_gene: NA; j_gene: TRBJ1-1; v_gene: TRBV12-3/TRBV12-4; abundance: NA; CDR3nt: TGTGCCAGCAGTCCGCGGGGGGGGATGGCTGAAGCTTTCTTT; CDR3aa: CASSPRGGMAEAFF
len: 15; d_gene: TRBD1; j_gene: TRBJ2-3; v_gene: TRBV7-3; abundance: many; CDR3nt: TGTGCCAGCAGCACCGGACAGGGGAGGACAGATACGCAGTATTTT; CDR3aa: CASSTGQGRTDTQYF
len: 15; d_gene: TRBD2; j_gene: TRBJ2-5; v_gene: TRBV11-1; abundance: many; CDR3nt: TGTGCCAGCACCCCCGGGCGGGAGATTTTGGCGACCCAGTACTTC; CDR3aa: CASTPGREILATQYF
len: 16; d_gene: TRBD2; j_gene: TRBJ2-1; v_gene: TRBV7-6; abundance: NA; CDR3nt: TGTGCCAGCAGCCCTGAGCTAGCGGGCTCCTACAATGAGCAGTTCTTC; CDR3aa: CASSPELAGSYNEQFF
len: 12; d_gene: TRBD2; j_gene: TRBJ2-5; v_gene: TRBV7-9; abundance: NA; CDR3nt: TGTGCCGGACGGGGGGGAGAAGAGACCCAGTACTTC; CDR3aa: CAGRGGEETQYF
len: 16; d_gene: NA; j_gene: TRBJ1-3; v_gene: TRBV11-2; abundance: NA; CDR3nt: TGTGCCAGCAGCCCGACAGGCCTCCTCTCTGGAAACACCATATATTTT; CDR3aa: CASSPTGLLSGNTIYF
len: 14; d_gene: NA; j_gene: TRBJ1-6; v_gene: TRBV28; abundance: few; CDR3nt: TGTGCCAGCAGTCCGGGACCGACAAATTCACCCCTCCACTTT; CDR3aa: CASSPGPTNSPLHF
len: 12; d_gene: NA; j_gene: TRBJ1-2; v_gene: TRBV7-2; abundance: many; CDR3nt: TGTGCCAGCTTGGGGCGTAGCTATGGCTACACCTTC; CDR3aa: CASLGRSYGYTF
len: 18; d_gene: TRBD1; j_gene: TRBJ2-4; v_gene: TRBV20-1; abundance: NA; CDR3nt: TGCAGTGCTAGAGAAGGGACAGGGTTATTCGGAGCCAAAAACATTCAGTACTTC; CDR3aa: CSAREGTGLFGAKNIQYF
len: 18; d_gene: TRBD2; j_gene: TRBJ2-1; v_gene: TRBV7-2; abundance: many; CDR3nt: TGTGCCAGCAGCTGGGGACTAGCGGGAGGGAAGGACTACAATGAGCAGTTCTTC; CDR3aa: CASSWGLAGGKDYNEQFF
len: 13; d_gene: TRBD1; j_gene: TRBJ2-1; v_gene: TRBV6-8; abundance: NA; CDR3nt: TGTGTCAGCAGTCCCCGCGGACAGGGCGAGCAGTTCTTC; CDR3aa: CVSSPRGQGEQFF
len: 16; d_gene: TRBD2; j_gene: TRBJ2-1; v_gene: TRBV3-1; abundance: NA; CDR3nt: TGTGCCAGCAGCCAAGACGGACTAGCGGGAGGGGATGAGCAGTTCTTC; CDR3aa: CASSQDGLAGGDEQFF
len: 15; d_gene: TRBD1; j_gene: TRBJ2-7; v_gene: TRBV7-2; abundance: many; CDR3nt: TGTGCCAGCAGTTATTCCGGGACAGGGATCGCGGAGCAGTACTTC; CDR3aa: CASSYSGTGIAEQYF
len: 13; d_gene: TRBD2; j_gene: TRBJ2-7; v_gene: TRBV6-2/TRBV6-3; abundance: NA; CDR3nt: TGTGCCAGCCGAAGCGGGAGGGGATACGAGCAGTACTTC; CDR3aa: CASRSGRGYEQYF
len: 17; d_gene: TRBD1; j_gene: TRBJ2-2; v_gene: TRBV19; abundance: few; CDR3nt: TGTGCCAGTAGTATAGAGTGGGACAGGATGAACACCGGGGAGCTGTTTTTT; CDR3aa: CASSIEWDRMNTGELFF
len: 16; d_gene: TRBD2; j_gene: TRBJ2-3; v_gene: TRBV28; abundance: NA; CDR3nt: TGTGCCAGCAGTGCCTCTAGCGGGAGGGACGCAGATACGCAGTATTTT; CDR3aa: CASSASSGRDADTQYF
len: 13; d_gene: NA; j_gene: TRBJ2-1; v_gene: TRBV7-8; abundance: many; CDR3nt: TGTGCCAGCAGCTTACCCCCTAGGTATGAGCAGTTCTTC; CDR3aa: CASSLPPRYEQFF
len: 14; d_gene: NA; j_gene: TRBJ2-7; v_gene: TRBV7-2; abundance: once; CDR3nt: TGTGCCAGCAGCTTCCCACGGGGCTCCTACGAGCAGTACTTC; CDR3aa: CASSFPRGSYEQYF
len: 16; d_gene: TRBD1; j_gene: TRBJ1-5; v_gene: TRBV28; abundance: many; CDR3nt: TGTGCCAGCAGAGGCGGGACAGATTATAGCAATCAGCCCCAGCATTTT; CDR3aa: CASRGGTDYSNQPQHF
len: 14; d_gene: NA; j_gene: TRBJ2-7; v_gene: TRBV7-2; abundance: many; CDR3nt: TGTGCCAGCAGCTACAAACAGGTCCCCTACGAGCAGTACTTC; CDR3aa: CASSYKQVPYEQYF
len: 11; d_gene: NA; j_gene: TRBJ2-3; v_gene: TRBV6-1; abundance: many; CDR3nt: TGTGCCAGCACCTCCACAGATACGCAGTATTTT; CDR3aa: CASTSTDTQYF
len: 16; d_gene: TRBD2; j_gene: TRBJ2-2; v_gene: TRBV4-3; abundance: NA; CDR3nt: TGCGCCAGCAGCCAAGGGTGGGGACTAGGTGCCGGGGAGCTGTTTTTT; CDR3aa: CASSQGWGLGAGELFF
len: 14; d_gene: NA; j_gene: TRBJ2-7; v_gene: TRBV20-1; abundance: NA; CDR3nt: TGCAGTGCCGGAGGATTTGGGAGTCCCGTCGAGCAGTACTTC; CDR3aa: CSAGGFGSPVEQYF
len: 14; d_gene: NA; j_gene: TRBJ2-3; v_gene: TRBV18; abundance: NA; CDR3nt: TGTGCCAGCTCACCACGAGGGCCCCCAGATACGCAGTATTTT; CDR3aa: CASSPRGPPDTQYF
len: 17; d_gene: TRBD2; j_gene: TRBJ2-1; v_gene: TRBV7-2; abundance: few; CDR3nt: TGTGCCAGCAGCTTCCGGGGGACTAGCGGTTCCTACAATGAGCAGTTCTTC; CDR3aa: CASSFRGTSGSYNEQFF
len: 15; d_gene: NA; j_gene: TRBJ2-7; v_gene: TRBV28; abundance: few; CDR3nt: TGTGCCAGCAGTTTGGCCCGGGACCTCACCTACGAGCAGTACTTC; CDR3aa: CASSLARDLTYEQYF
len: 13; d_gene: NA; j_gene: TRBJ1-5; v_gene: TRBV7-8; abundance: NA; CDR3nt: TGTGCCAGCAGCTTAATGGCCAATCAGCCCCAGCATTTT; CDR3aa: CASSLMANQPQHF
len: 14; d_gene: NA; j_gene: TRBJ1-6; v_gene: TRBV24-1; abundance: NA; CDR3nt: TGTGCCACCAGTGCCGGGTCAGCCAATTCACCCCTCCACTTT; CDR3aa: CATSAGSANSPLHF
len: 12; d_gene: NA; j_gene: TRBJ1-5; v_gene: TRBV28; abundance: many; CDR3nt: TGTGCCAGCACACTACTGGGGCGGCCCCAGCATTTT; CDR3aa: CASTLLGRPQHF
len: 15; d_gene: NA; j_gene: TRBJ1-4; v_gene: TRBV7-2; abundance: NA; CDR3nt: TGTGCCAGCAGCTTTGAACCGTTCAATAATGAAAAACTGTTTTTT; CDR3aa: CASSFEPFNNEKLFF
len: 15; d_gene: TRBD2; j_gene: TRBJ2-2; v_gene: TRBV11-3; abundance: NA; CDR3nt: TGTGCCAGCAGCTTGGTAGCGGGAGAGACCGGGGAGCTGTTTTTT; CDR3aa: CASSLVAGETGELFF
len: 15; d_gene: TRBD2; j_gene: TRBJ2-7; v_gene: TRBV27; abundance: NA; CDR3nt: TGTGCCAGCAGTCGTCAAGCGGGGGGGCTCTACGAGCAGTACTTC; CDR3aa: CASSRQAGGLYEQYF
len: 17; d_gene: TRBD1; j_gene: TRBJ2-1; v_gene: TRBV11-1; abundance: few; CDR3nt: TGTGCCAGCAGCTTTGGGCTGGGACAGGGGTTTAACAATGAGCAGTTCTTC; CDR3aa: CASSFGLGQGFNNEQFF
len: 15; d_gene: TRBD2; j_gene: TRBJ2-7; v_gene: TRBV11-1; abundance: once; CDR3nt: TGTGCCAGCAGCATAGGGACTAGGGGGACCTACGAGCAGTACTTC; CDR3aa: CASSIGTRGTYEQYF
len: 13; d_gene: TRBD1; j_gene: TRBJ1-4; v_gene: TRBV12-3/TRBV12-4; abundance: few; CDR3nt: TGTGCCAGCGGGACAGGGGCTAATGAAAAACTGTTTTTT; CDR3aa: CASGTGANEKLFF